The 24 T cell receptor beta chains below were found in one sample sequenced in a study of early T cells in non-severe SARS-CoV-2 infection. Using its own MiXCR run on the 5' RACE reads, TCRdb lists one record per CDR3 protein. Among fewer than 40,000 distinct CDR3 sequences listed, around 5% were seen once. The material sequenced was whole blood. The receptors were sampled from an adult who was a healthcare worker with PCR-confirmed SARS-CoV-2 infection or an uninfected control (not recorded which).

Only a few counts were recorded for this clonotype. The rearrangement links TRBV6-1 to TRBJ2-7; 10 nucleotides line up with TRBD1. The CDR3 totals 13 residues. The junction had 4 bases not matched to a gene; V was cut back by 6 bases and J by 5 bases. The germline CDR1 and CDR2 sequences are MNHNS and SASEGT. The DNA for the CDR3 is TGTGCCAGCAGGGGGACAGGGGACAACGAGCAGTACTTC. Translating it yields CASRGTGDNEQYF.

This clonotype came up many times. The rearrangement joins TRBV5-1 to TRBJ2-6; D not certain. V lost 8 bases to trimming and J lost 2 bases, with 8 bases between them. In germline, CDR1 is SGHRS, CDR2 YFSETQ. The CDR3 has 13 residues. The CDR3 DNA reads TGCGCCAGTCAGAGTGCTGGGGCCAACGTCCTGACTTTC. Protein sequence: CASQSAGANVLTF.

With respect to this clonotype: With a much larger clone just one base away, this may be a read error. The chain uses TRBV11-2 and TRBJ2-7, with D perhaps matching TRBD1 (5 bases). Germline CDR1 SGHAT, CDR2 FQNNGV. The CDR3 loop spans 14 amino acids. With 6 bases removed from V and 4 bases from J, the gap between germline ends came to 16 bases. The CDR3 is CASRLETALYEQYF. Written as DNA, the CDR3 is TGTGCCAGCAGGCTGGAGACAGCCTTATACGAGCAGTACTTC.

A few counts support this clonotype. The V and J genes are TRBV2 and TRBJ2-7, with D tentatively TRBD1 (5 bases). The CDR3 has 13 amino acids. Trimming cost V 5 bases and J 4 bases, with 12 bases left between them. CDR1 SNHLY and CDR2 FYNNEI come from the germline V gene. CDR3 region: CASSQTGDYEQYF. The CDR3 DNA is TGTGCCAGCAGTCAAACAGGAGATTACGAGCAGTACTTC.

At least ten counts were recorded for this clonotype. V and J are TRBV18 and TRBJ1-4; tentative D call: TRBD1 (5 bases). V was cut by 2 bases and J by 8 bases, with 12 bases left in between. This CDR3 spans 14 amino acids. Looked up from germline, CDR1 is KGHSH and CDR2 is LQKENI. The DNA of the CDR3 is TGTGCCAGCTCACCAGGGGCAGAAGAGGAAAAACTGTTTTTT. This codes for CASSPGAEEEKLFF.

The V gene is TRBV5-4, the J gene TRBJ2-7; 8 nucleotides align to TRBD1. Germline values: CDR1 SGHNT, CDR2 YYREEE (reference sequence). The CDR3 runs to 17 residues. Trimming removed 3 bases from V and 2 bases from J; junction bases left unmatched: 13. The CDR3 region has the DNA TGTGCCAGCAGCTCGCGCCTAGGACAGGGCAAAGCCTACGAGCAGTACTTC. Its protein product is CASSSRLGQGKAYEQYF.

This clonotype has only a few counts. The CDR3 bases are TGTGCCAGCAGTCGCACCGGGACAGGGATTAATGAAAAACTGTTTTTT. Translation: CASSRTGTGINEKLFF. The V and J genes are TRBV12-3 or TRBV12-4 and TRBJ1-4; TRBD1 agrees at 9 bases. The V and J ends lost 5 bases and 4 bases, in that order; junction bases with no gene match: 8. This CDR3 is built from 16 residues.

The chain recombines TRBV12-5 with TRBJ1-1, with 7 positions matching TRBD1. V lost 0 bases, J lost 3 bases, and 13 bases stayed unmatched. The germline gives CDR1 LGHNT, CDR2 FRNRAP. The CDR3 extends over 18 amino acids. The CDR3 sequence: CASGLVWATGRADTEAFF. The DNA for the CDR3 is TGTGCTAGTGGTTTGGTATGGGCGACAGGGAGGGCGGACACTGAAGCTTTCTTT.

The sample holds a few counts of this clonotype. This chain joins TRBV20-1 and TRBJ2-5; D ambiguous. The CDR3 consists of 11 residues. V lost 3 bases, J lost 2 bases, and 4 bases lay in between. The germline gives CDR1 DFQATT, CDR2 SNEGSKA (reference sequence). DNA of the CDR3: TGCAGTGCTAGCCAGCAAGAGACCCAGTACTTC. Its protein is CSASQQETQYF.

V is TRBV7-2 and J is TRBJ1-2; TRBD1 aligns across 9 bases. Germline assignment: CDR1 SGHTA and CDR2 FQGNSA. The CDR3 is 15 residues long. V dropped 5 bases and J dropped 5; count of bases not matched to a gene: 9. The CDR3 reads CASSPTGGAQYGYTF. As DNA, the CDR3 is TGTGCCAGCAGCCCTACAGGGGGCGCGCAATATGGCTACACCTTC. Complete variable domain (other parts from reference TRBV7-2 and TRBJ1-2): GAGVSQSPSNKVTEKGKDVELRCDPISGHTALYWYRQSLGQGLEFLIYFQGNSAPDKSGLPSDRFSAERTGGSVSTLTIQRTQQEDSAVYLCASSPTGGAQYGYTFGSGTRLTVV.

This clonotype has ten or more counts. The rearrangement uses TRBV11-2 and TRBJ2-2, with 10 bases aligning to TRBD1. V trimming: 1 base; J trimming: 3 bases; junction bases outside the gene matches: 8. Germline CDR1 SGHAT, CDR2 FQNNGV. The CDR3 is 18 residues long. The DNA of the CDR3 is TGTGCCAGCAGCTTAGGCCGACAGGGGGCCATTTACACCGGGGAGCTGTTTTTT. It yields the protein CASSLGRQGAIYTGELFF.

V gene TRBV7-9 combines with J gene TRBJ1-4; 10 bases align to TRBD1. Germline V gene sequence: CDR1 SEHNR, CDR2 FQNEAQ (reference sequence). The CDR3 covers 23 residues. The ends lost 1 base at V and 3 bases at J; junction bases unmatched: 23. CDR3 loop: CASSLGILSRASGTGASNEKLFF. CDR3 DNA sequence: TGTGCCAGCAGCTTAGGCATTTTGTCACGAGCTTCCGGGACAGGGGCCTCTAATGAAAAACTGTTTTTT.

This clonotype was seen a few times. V usage is TRBV6-6 and J usage is TRBJ2-7; D gene unclear. V shed 2 bases and J shed 3 bases, with 8 bases lying between them. This CDR3 region has 13 residues. Germline loops: CDR1 MNHNY, CDR2 SVGAGI (reference sequence). The CDR3 sequence: CASSYRANYEQYF. CDR3 DNA sequence: TGTGCCAGCAGTTACCGGGCCAACTACGAGCAGTACTTC.

J is TRBJ1-2 and V is TRBV18; tentatively, D is TRBD1 (5 bases). V was shortened by 3 bases and J by 4 bases, with 12 bases between the two germline ends. CDR1 and CDR2 from the germline V gene are KGHSH and LQKENI. The CDR3 consists of 14 residues. The CDR3 spells CASSPSTVPYGYTF. CDR3 bases: TGTGCCAGCTCACCTTCGACAGTACCCTATGGCTACACCTTC.

The rearrangement uses TRBV28 and TRBJ2-3; D not resolved. The CDR3 runs to 16 residues. Germline V gene data show CDR1 as MDHEN and CDR2 as SYDVKM. V gave up 6 bases and J gave up 1 base, with 17 bases separating them. CDR3 DNA: TGTGCCAGCAGCTCAAGTGTCTGGGCGGGCACAGATACGCAGTATTTT. Translated, it gives CASSSSVWAGTDTQYF.

In this sample, this clonotype turned up a few times. The rearrangement joins TRBV2 to TRBJ2-7; the D is unclear. Trimming took 5 bases from V and 4 from J, leaving 6 bases between them. This CDR3 is 11 amino acids long. Germline lookup yields CDR1 SNHLY and CDR2 FYNNEI. The CDR3 coding sequence is TGTGCCAGCAGTATCAGTTACGAGCAGTACTTC. Protein product: CASSISYEQYF.

At least ten counts were recorded for this clonotype. The chain uses TRBV7-9 and TRBJ2-2, with TRBD2 matching over 7 bases. The CDR3 has 16 amino acids. Trimming cost V 1 base and J 4 bases; bases outside gene matches: 6. Germline loops: CDR1 SEHNR, CDR2 FQNEAQ (reference sequence). The CDR3 DNA follows: TGTGCCAGCAGCTTAGGCAAGGCGGGAGTCACCGGGGAGCTGTTTTTT. Translation: CASSLGKAGVTGELFF.

This chain connects TRBV5-6 to TRBJ1-1; D uncertain. The CDR3 length is 14 residues. With 2 bases removed from V and 1 base from J, the gap between germline ends came to 9 bases. The germline V gene encodes CDR1 SGHDT and CDR2 YYEEEE. CDR3 DNA: TGTGCCAGCAGCTTTGCACAAAGGAACACTGAAGCTTTCTTT. It specifies CASSFAQRNTEAFF.

This rearrangement joins TRBV14 to TRBJ2-7; D not certain. From germline, CDR1 is SGHDN and CDR2 FVKESK. The V gene lost 1 base and the J gene lost 1 base, with 5 bases spanning the gap. The CDR3 covers 13 residues. The CDR3 loop reads CASSQVQSYEQYF. The CDR3, as DNA: TGTGCCAGCAGCCAAGTACAATCCTACGAGCAGTACTTC.

This chain uses TRBV20-1 with TRBJ1-3, with D uncertain. CDR3 size: 14 residues. V was cut by 0 bases and J by 6 bases, with 12 bases left in between. CDR1 and CDR2 from the germline V gene are DFQATT and SNEGSKA (reference sequence). The chain's CDR3 is CSARDRQAENTIYF. CDR3 sequence (DNA): TGCAGTGCTAGAGATCGCCAGGCTGAAAACACCATATATTTT.

In this sample, this clonotype turned up many times. J is TRBJ2-5 and V is TRBV5-3; D ambiguous. TRBV5-3 is designated an ORF whose function remains uncertain. This CDR3 is built from 15 residues. Deletions cut 1 base from V and 1 base from J, with 11 bases between. This CDR3 is CARSLWATVQETQYF. CDR3 DNA: TGTGCCAGAAGCTTGTGGGCAACCGTCCAAGAGACCCAGTACTTC.

This clonotype was found many times. The V call is TRBV7-2, the J call TRBJ2-7, with 9 bases fitting TRBD1. Germline V gives CDR1 SGHTA, CDR2 FQGNSA. CDR3 length: 15 residues. Losses at the gene ends were 7 bases for V and 5 bases for J; bases not matched to a gene: 12. This chain's CDR3 is CASTPTRDRVHEQYF. In DNA, the CDR3 is TGTGCCAGCACCCCTACTCGGGACAGGGTCCACGAGCAGTACTTC.

On this clonotype itself: This could be a read error, since a much larger clone is one nucleotide away. The CDR3 does not close with the conserved phenylalanine or tryptophan, likely indicating a read error. The chain has TRBV2 and TRBJ2-3; unclear D gene. CDR3 size: 14 residues. With 7 bases removed from V and 1 base from J, the gap between germline ends came to 12 bases. Germline V gene lookup returns CDR1 SNHLY and CDR2 FYNNEI. The CDR3 bases are TGTGCCAGCAAGGATAACACCGGCACAGATACGCAGTATTCT. It encodes CASKDNTGTDTQYS.

This clonotype was detected ten times or more. The CDR3 protein is CASSPTGGLTGELFF. In DNA form, the CDR3 reads TGTGCCAGCAGTCCGACAGGGGGTCTGACCGGGGAGCTGTTTTTT. The chain recombines TRBV28 with TRBJ2-2, with 9 bases aligning to TRBD1. This CDR3 spans 15 amino acids. Losses at the gene ends were 5 bases for V and 5 bases for J; bases not matched to a gene: 6. Germline V gives CDR1 MDHEN, CDR2 SYDVKM.